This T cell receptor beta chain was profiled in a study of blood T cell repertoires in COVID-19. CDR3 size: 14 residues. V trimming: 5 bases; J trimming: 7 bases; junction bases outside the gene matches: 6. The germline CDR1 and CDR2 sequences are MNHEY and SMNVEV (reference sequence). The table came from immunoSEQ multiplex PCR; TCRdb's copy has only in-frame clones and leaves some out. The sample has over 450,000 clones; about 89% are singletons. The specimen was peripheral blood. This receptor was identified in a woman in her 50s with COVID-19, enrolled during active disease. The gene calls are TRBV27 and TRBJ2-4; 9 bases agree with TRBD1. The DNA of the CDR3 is TGTGCCAGCAGTAGCTCCGGGACAGGGAACATTCAGTACTTC. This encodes CASSSSGTGNIQYF.